This TCR beta chain derives from a study of cytomegalovirus exposure and HLA in healthy donors. In the PCR, 60 Vbeta and 13 Jbeta primers were used. Clones were read by immunoSEQ multiplex PCR, and TCRdb kept only the in-frame ones, dropping some. This table has approximately 100,000 clones, 74% appearing once. About this clone itself: Antigen unknown.

General observations from the study: Through in vitro validation, a few CMV-associated chains were shown to be specific for CMV antigens. A missense DCLRE1C variant was associated with V- and J-gene trimming of TCR beta chains in a later analysis, and an independent cohort replicated the association.

Specimen: PBMCs. The sequence derives from a man aged 45-65 years in good health and CMV-seropositive.

The CDR3 DNA sequence: TGTGCCAGCAGCCCCAGGGGTTCTGGAAACACCATATATTTT. Translating gives CASSPRGSGNTIYF. The chain couples TRBV14 to TRBJ1-3, with D possibly matching TRBD1 (6 bases). Between the trimmed V and J ends, which lost 4 bases and 1 base, there was a span of 8 bases. CDR3 length: 14 amino acids. The V gene's germline CDR1 is SGHDN and CDR2 FVKESK.